This is a list of T cell receptor beta chains from one sample in a study of shared clonotypes between healthy human individuals. Measured with immunoSEQ multiplex PCR; TCRdb has only the in-frame clones, and not every one. The sample has 600,000 to 750,000 clones, less than 95% seen once. The sequenced material came from memory CD8+ T cells from PBMCs. The receptors come from a man aged 18-30 years in good health. Some clones in this sample may be carry-over from other donors' samples. Each CDR3 is given with its conserved first and last residue. Each record gives: clone size, V gene, D gene, J gene, CDR3 DNA, CDR3 protein. A D gene is named only where the DNA matches it firmly. A row's size may be missing; if present it is once, few, many or a size class.

-	TRBV27	-	TRBJ2-7	TGTGCCAGCAGTCCAGACACCGGGACAAACTCCTACGAGCAGTACTTC	CASSPDTGTNSYEQYF
-	TRBV5-1	-	TRBJ2-5	TGCGCCAGCAGCTTCGGCGGACTTTGGCGAAACCAAGAGACCCAGTACTTC	CASSFGGLWRNQETQYF
-	TRBV7-8	TRBD2	TRBJ2-7	TGTGCCAGCAGCCTTCTAGCGGGAGGGCGCAACGAGCAGTACTTC	CASSLLAGGRNEQYF
-	TRBV9	-	TRBJ1-2	TGTGCCAGCAGCGCCCCTAACTATGGCTACACCTTC	CASSAPNYGYTF
once	TRBV5-6	-	TRBJ2-1	TGTGCCAGCAGCTGGGGCAATGAGCAGTTCTTC	CASSWGNEQFF
-	TRBV27	-	TRBJ1-1	TGTGCCAGCAGTTTATTACAGGGCGCGCCTGAAGCTTTCTTT	CASSLLQGAPEAFF
-	TRBV29-1	TRBD2	TRBJ2-1	TGCAGCGCCTTGACTAGCGGGCTTTACAATGAGCAGTTCTTC	CSALTSGLYNEQFF
-	TRBV9	-	TRBJ1-1	TGTGCCAGCAGCCTAACCGGGGCCGGCGAGGGGGCTGAAGCTTTCTTT	CASSLTGAGEGAEAFF
-	TRBV7-8	-	TRBJ2-7	TGTGCCAGCAGCTTCACCGGATCCTACGAGCAGTACTTC	CASSFTGSYEQYF
-	TRBV7-9	-	TRBJ2-1	TGTGCCAGCAGCATAAGCGACCCCCGGGGAGTAATTTCTGAGCAGTTCTTC	CASSISDPRGVISEQFF
-	TRBV5-1	-	TRBJ2-3	TGCGCCAGCAGCTTCAACGGGATTTTTAGCACAGATACGCAGTATTTT	CASSFNGIFSTDTQYF
-	TRBV6-1	-	TRBJ2-7	TGTGCCAGCAGTGGGCTAACAGGGAGGGCGGACGAGCAGTACTTC	CASSGLTGRADEQYF
-	TRBV15	TRBD1	TRBJ2-1	TGTGCCACCAGCTCAGGGGGAGAAAGGTCCTACAATGAGCAGTTCTTC	CATSSGGERSYNEQFF
-	TRBV4-2	-	TRBJ1-5	TGTGCCAGCAGCCAAGATCCCAACCCTCCGATAAGCAATCAGCCCCAGCATTTT	CASSQDPNPPISNQPQHF
-	TRBV7-9	-	TRBJ2-7	TGTGCCAGCAGCCGACCTAGCACCTACGAGCAGTACTTC	CASSRPSTYEQYF
-	TRBV19	TRBD2	TRBJ2-1	TGTGCCAGTAGTGCCCCTAGCGGGAGTGGGTATGAGCAGTTCTTC	CASSAPSGSGYEQFF
few	TRBV30	-	TRBJ1-3	TGTGCCTGGAGTCCTTTTTTATCCAGGGGTGCGGGAAACACCATATATTTT	CAWSPFLSRGAGNTIYF
-	TRBV5-4	TRBD2	TRBJ2-7	TGTGCCAGCAGCGGGAGCGGGAGGCAGTACGAGCAGTACTTC	CASSGSGRQYEQYF
-	TRBV11-2	TRBD2	TRBJ2-3	TGTGCCAGCACCGGGGGGGTCGATACGCAGTATTTT	CASTGGVDTQYF
-	TRBV9	TRBD2	TRBJ2-2	TGTGCCAGCAGCGTAGCCCGGACTAGCGGGAACACCGGGGAGCTGTTTTTT	CASSVARTSGNTGELFF
once	TRBV4-2	-	TRBJ2-5	TGTGCCAGCAGCTTAAGCCTATTTCAAGAGACCCAGTACTTC	CASSLSLFQETQYF
-	TRBV28	-	TRBJ1-5	TGTGCCAGCAGCCAGGTGGGGGAAGGCAATCAGCCCCAGCATTTT	CASSQVGEGNQPQHF
-	TRBV4-1	TRBD1	TRBJ1-2	TGCGCCAGCAGCCTCAACCGGGACAGGGGCTCCTATGGCTACACCTTC	CASSLNRDRGSYGYTF
-	TRBV2	TRBD2	TRBJ2-3	TGTGCCAGCAGTGAACTGGGGACTACCTTTCCTAGCACAGATACGCAGTATTTT	CASSELGTTFPSTDTQYF
few	TRBV9	-	TRBJ1-1	TGTGCCAGCAGCCTGACAGGCTACACTGAAGCTTTCTTT	CASSLTGYTEAFF
-	TRBV19	-	TRBJ2-7	TGTGCCAGTAGTCACCGATCTGTGCCGTACGAGCAGTACTTC	CASSHRSVPYEQYF
-	TRBV28	-	TRBJ1-1	TGTGCCAGCAGTTTATGGGGCCCGGTGACTGAAGCTTTCTTT	CASSLWGPVTEAFF
-	TRBV19	-	TRBJ1-2	TGTGCCAGTAGCCACCGGGACAAACCCTATGGCTACACCTTC	CASSHRDKPYGYTF